The 18 T cell receptor beta chains listed next were all sequenced from one sample in a study of T cell responses to AZD1222 COVID-19 vaccine. Clones were sequenced by immunoSEQ multiplex PCR, and TCRdb holds only the in-frame ones, with some missing. Of 90,000 or so clones in the sample, about 90% were seen once. This sample comprised peripheral blood, obtained on day 0 of AZD1222 vaccination. The receptors here all came from an adult in good health.

This clone was picked up a small number of times. J is TRBJ1-2 and V is TRBV11-2; the D is unclear. CDR1 and CDR2 (germline): SGHAT, FQNNGV. V lost 0 bases to trimming and J lost 8 bases, with 13 bases between them. The CDR3 is 14 residues long. The CDR3 bases are TGTGCCAGCAGCTTAGATCTGCGGACTCCGGGCTACACCTTC. The encoded protein is CASSLDLRTPGYTF.

The V and J genes are TRBV19 and TRBJ2-7; the D gene is possibly TRBD1 (5 bases). V lost 6 bases and J 3 bases, leaving 12 bases between the germline ends. In germline, CDR1 is LNHDA, CDR2 SQIVND (reference sequence). This CDR3 has 13 residues. CDR3 in DNA: TGTGCCAGTAGAACAGGTCCCGACTACGAGCAGTACTTC. As protein: CASRTGPDYEQYF.

This clone has only one observation. This chain links TRBV9 with TRBJ2-7; 9 positions match TRBD1. The germline V gene has CDR1 SGDLS and CDR2 YYNGEE. The CDR3 length is 14 residues. V lost 5 bases and J lost 4; bases outside the gene matches: 7. This CDR3 reads CASSAGQGEYEQYF. CDR3 bases: TGTGCCAGCAGTGCGGGACAGGGCGAGTACGAGCAGTACTTC.

This clone was found once. The genes are TRBV28 and TRBJ2-4; TRBD2 is a possible D gene (6 bases). The CDR3 length is 15 residues. Trimming stripped 6 bases from V and 0 bases from J, with 12 bases between. Per germline, CDR1 MDHEN and CDR2 SYDVKM. The CDR3 here is CASSRRVLAKNIQYF. DNA for the CDR3: TGTGCCAGCAGCAGGAGGGTCCTAGCCAAAAACATTCAGTACTTC.

As DNA, the CDR3 is TGTGCCACCAGCAGAGGGGGTATAGCCAAAAACATTCAGTACTTC. Translated, it gives CATSRGGIAKNIQYF. The chain joins TRBV15 to TRBJ2-4; D uncertain. V lost 1 base and J lost 0, with 7 bases in between. The CDR3 runs to 15 residues. Germline V CDR1 and CDR2: LNHNV, YYDKDF (reference sequence).

The V call is TRBV7-2, the J call TRBJ2-7, with 7 bases lining up with TRBD2. Germline lookup yields CDR1 SGHTA and CDR2 FQGNSA. The CDR3 consists of 14 residues. The V gene end was trimmed by 3 bases and the J gene end by 5 bases; junction bases not matched to a gene: 7. In DNA, the CDR3 is TGTGCCAGCAGCTTGGGGAGGGCCACCGACGAGCAGTACTTC. Protein product: CASSLGRATDEQYF.

J is TRBJ2-3 and V is TRBV2, with D possibly being TRBD2 (6 bases). Germline assignment: CDR1 SNHLY and CDR2 FYNNEI. The CDR3 extends over 14 amino acids. V dropped 6 bases and J dropped 0 bases, with 10 bases sitting between them. The CDR3 protein is CASSQGLSTDTQYF. The CDR3 bases are TGTGCCAGCAGCCAGGGACTTAGCACAGATACGCAGTATTTT.

V is TRBV19 and J is TRBJ1-2; D not resolved. This CDR3 has 17 residues. Per germline, CDR1 LNHDA and CDR2 SQIVND (reference sequence). Between the trimmed V and J ends, which lost 3 bases and 7 bases, there was a span of 24 bases. This CDR3 reads CASSILTNQARHGGYTF. In DNA, the CDR3 is TGTGCCAGTAGTATTCTCACCAACCAGGCCCGCCACGGTGGCTACACCTTC.

The chain employs TRBV19 and TRBJ2-7, with 10 bases matching TRBD1. Trimming at V came to 3 bases and at J to 2 bases, leaving 4 bases not matched to a gene. Germline V CDR1 and CDR2: LNHDA, SQIVND (reference sequence). The CDR3 is made up of 15 amino acids. Here the CDR3 reads CASSIGTGATYEQYF. The CDR3 coding sequence is TGTGCCAGTAGTATCGGGACAGGGGCAACCTACGAGCAGTACTTC.

The chain employs TRBV5-1 and TRBJ1-3; D is possibly TRBD1 (5 bases). The CDR3 runs 15 residues. Trimming stripped 0 bases from V and 0 bases from J, with 7 bases between. From germline, CDR1 is SGHRS and CDR2 YFSETQ. In nucleotides, the CDR3 is TGCGCCAGCAGCTTGGGTGACAGCTCTGGAAACACCATATATTTT. Amino acid sequence: CASSLGDSSGNTIYF.

The gene calls are TRBV15 and TRBJ1-1, with 8 nucleotides matching TRBD1. Germline assignment: CDR1 LNHNV and CDR2 YYDKDF (reference sequence). With 0 bases clipped from V and 8 bases from J, the junction kept 5 bases outside the gene matches. The CDR3 is made up of 14 amino acids. Here the CDR3 DNA reads TGTGCCACCAGCAGAGAAGGACAGGGCTCAGAAGCTTTCTTT. Protein sequence: CATSREGQGSEAFF. The variable domain in full, with the rest retrieved from reference TRBV15 and TRBJ1-1, is DAMVIQNPRYQVTQFGKPVTLSCSQTLNHNVMYWYQQKSSQAPKLLFHYYDKDFNNEADTPDNFQSRRPNTSFCFLDIRSPGLGDTAMYLCATSREGQGSEAFFGQGTRLTVV.

This sequence joins TRBV29-1 and TRBJ2-7, with no clear D. Germline lookup yields CDR1 SQVTM and CDR2 ANQGSEA. This CDR3 is 12 amino acids long. Trimming stripped 4 bases from V and 2 bases from J, with 9 bases between. The CDR3 reads CSVVIATYEQYF. CDR3 in DNA: TGCAGCGTTGTAATAGCCACCTACGAGCAGTACTTC.

The chain carries TRBV2 and TRBJ1-3, with 9 bases lining up with TRBD1. The CDR3 is 14 residues long. V lost 4 bases to trimming and J lost 7 bases; unmatched junction nucleotides: 5. CDR1 is SNHLY and CDR2 is FYNNEI in the germline V gene. The CDR3 sequence: CASSVTGGGNTIYF. As DNA, the CDR3 is TGTGCCAGCAGTGTTACAGGGGGCGGTAACACCATATATTTT.

The rearrangement uses TRBV5-1 and TRBJ2-1; 7 bases fit TRBD2. The CDR3 covers 14 residues. Germline values: CDR1 SGHRS, CDR2 YFSETQ. The ends lost 3 bases at V and 9 bases at J; junction bases unmatched: 9. The CDR3 spells CASSSGGSRVEQFF. As DNA, the CDR3 is TGCGCCAGCAGCTCCGGCGGGAGTAGAGTTGAGCAGTTCTTC.

The V and J genes are TRBV21-1 and TRBJ2-7; TRBD1, as called in the table, went unchecked against the DNA. TRBV21-1 has pseudogene status. The CDR3 has 17 residues. CDR3 coding DNA: TGTGCCAGCAGCAAAGAGGAGGGACAGGGACCATACTACGAGCAGTACTTC. The encoded protein is CASSKEEGQGPYYEQYF.

This chain joins TRBV2 and TRBJ2-5, with D maybe TRBD2 (5 bases). This CDR3 is 13 amino acids long. CDR1 SNHLY and CDR2 FYNNEI come from the germline V gene. V was clipped by 2 bases and J by 2 bases, with 6 bases between them. The CDR3 loop is CASSETRQETQYF. DNA of the CDR3: TGTGCCAGCAGTGAAACTAGGCAAGAGACCCAGTACTTC. Full variable domain (remainder filled in from reference TRBV2 and TRBJ2-5): EPEVTQTPSHQVTQMGQEVILRCVPISNHLYFYWYRQILGQKVEFLVSFYNNEISEKSEIFDDQFSVERPDGSNFTLKIRSTKLEDSAMYFCASSETRQETQYFGPGTRLLVL.

V usage is TRBV7-6 and J usage is TRBJ2-1, with 11 bases matching TRBD2. The CDR3 contains 15 residues. J gave up 2 bases and V 4 bases, and 1 base lay outside the gene matches. Per the germline V gene, CDR1 is SGHVS and CDR2 is FNYEAQ. The CDR3 reads CASSSLAGAYNEQFF. The CDR3 DNA sequence: TGTGCCAGCAGCTCACTAGCGGGAGCCTACAATGAGCAGTTCTTC.

The chain combines TRBV5-1 with TRBJ1-2, with TRBD1 matching 10 bases. The CDR3 is 14 amino acids. Looked up from germline, CDR1 is SGHRS and CDR2 is YFSETQ. Trimming removed 5 bases from V and 7 bases from J; junction bases left unmatched: 8. CDR3 in amino acids: CASRPRDRGSGYTF. In nucleotides, the CDR3 is TGCGCCAGCAGACCCCGGGACAGGGGTTCTGGCTACACCTTC. Filled out from reference TRBV5-1 and TRBJ1-2, the complete variable domain reads KAGVTQTPRYLIKTRGQQVTLSCSPISGHRSVSWYQQTPGQGLQFLFEYFSETQRNKGNFPGRFSGRQFSNSRSEMNVSTLELGDSALYLCASRPRDRGSGYTFGSGTRLTVV.